The 14 T cell receptor beta chains reported below all come from one sample, sequenced in a study of chemoradiotherapy in HPV16-positive cancers. Assay: immunoSEQ multiplex PCR; the TCRdb copy retains only in-frame clones and omits some. Of 1,000 or so clones listed, about 93% are singletons. Here the sequenced sample was tumor tissue, taken from a patient who underwent chemoradiotherapy. The receptors were gathered from a human donor with HPV-associated anogenital cancer.

This chain connects TRBV5-1 to TRBJ2-2; D remains ambiguous. The CDR3 has 14 residues. V was pared by 4 bases and J by 2 bases, with 9 bases between. Germline V gene data show CDR1 as SGHRS and CDR2 as YFSETQ. The CDR3 DNA reads as TGCGCCAGCAGCCGAAGCATTAACACCGGGGAGCTGTTTTTT. It specifies CASSRSINTGELFF.

The genes are TRBV6-4 and TRBJ2-4, with D perhaps being TRBD1 or TRBD2 (5 bases each). CDR1 is MRHNA, CDR2 SNTAGT, per germline. Trimming took off 6 bases at V and 0 bases at J, with 9 bases between the two ends. This CDR3 has 14 amino acids. CDR3 nucleotide sequence: TGTGCCAGCAGCGGGACGGCAGCCAAAAACATTCAGTACTTC. Amino acids: CASSGTAAKNIQYF.

J is TRBJ1-3 and V is TRBV7-6; 7 bases are a match to TRBD1. This CDR3 region has 17 residues. Germline V lookup: CDR1 SGHVS, CDR2 FNYEAQ. V shed 0 bases, J shed 1 base, and the junction held 6 bases outside the gene matches. CDR3 residues: CASSLAGGGASGNTIYF. The DNA of the CDR3 is TGTGCCAGCAGCTTAGCTGGAGGGGGCGCGTCTGGAAACACCATATATTTT.

This chain links TRBV19 with TRBJ1-5, with a tentative D call TRBD1 (6 bases). Trimming shortened V by 8 bases and J by 4 bases, and 18 bases separated the two germline ends. The CDR3 extends over 15 amino acids. Germline CDR1 and CDR2: LNHDA and SQIVND (reference sequence). CDR3 amino acids: CASRNRDKWNQPQHF. CDR3 bases: TGTGCCAGTCGAAACCGGGACAAATGGAATCAGCCCCAGCATTTT. Full variable domain (outside the CDR3, taken from reference TRBV19 and TRBJ1-5): DGGITQSPKYLFRKEGQNVTLSCEQNLNHDAMYWYRQDPGQGLRLIYYSQIVNDFQKGDIAEGYSVSREKKESFPLTVTSAQKNPTAFYLCASRNRDKWNQPQHFGDGTRLSIL.

On this clone: Different DNA sequences within this sample yield the same CDR3. V gene TRBV7-3 combines with J gene TRBJ2-6; no definite D call. From germline, CDR1 is SGHTA and CDR2 FQGTGA. This CDR3 contains 16 residues. The ends were cut back, 0 bases at V and 0 bases at J, with 6 bases in the middle. CDR3 nucleotides: TGTGCCAGCAGCTTAACCCCCGACTCTGGGGCCAACGTCCTGACTTTC. Protein: CASSLTPDSGANVLTF.

The chain uses TRBV5-1 and TRBJ2-3; D is tentatively TRBD1 or TRBD2 (6 bases each). The CDR3 loop spans 14 amino acids. V lost 2 bases and J 2 bases, leaving 9 bases between the germline ends. CDR1 and CDR2 (germline): SGHRS, YFSETQ. This CDR3 reads CASSLRGATDTQYF. In DNA form, the CDR3 reads TGCGCCAGCAGCTTAAGGGGGGCCACAGATACGCAGTATTTT.

The J gene is TRBJ1-1, the V gene TRBV13, with D perhaps TRBD1 (5 bases). CDR3 size: 14 residues. V was trimmed by 4 bases and J by 0 bases, leaving 9 bases between them. Germline values: CDR1 PRHDT, CDR2 FYEKMQ (reference sequence). CDR3 nucleotides: TGTGCCAGCAGCTCGGGACGGTTGAACACTGAAGCTTTCTTT. Its protein is CASSSGRLNTEAFF.

This chain uses TRBV28 with TRBJ2-5; TRBD1 aligns across 9 bases. With 3 bases clipped from V and 5 bases from J, the junction kept 10 bases outside the gene matches. Germline CDR1 reads MDHEN; CDR2 reads SYDVKM. This CDR3 has 16 residues. DNA of the CDR3: TGTGCCAGCAGTTTCAGCATACAGGGGGCGGGGGAGACCCAGTACTTC. Translated: CASSFSIQGAGETQYF.

The chain carries TRBV30 and TRBJ2-1; 11 bases align to TRBD2. The CDR3 extends over 16 amino acids. Germline CDR1 reads GTSNPN; CDR2 reads SVGIG (reference sequence). The V and J ends lost 2 bases and 9 bases, in that order; junction bases with no gene match: 12. The chain's CDR3 is CAWSQLLAGASSEQFF. As DNA, the CDR3 is TGTGCCTGGAGTCAACTACTAGCGGGGGCCTCTAGTGAGCAGTTCTTC. Variable domain in full (rest from reference TRBV30 and TRBJ2-1): SQTIHQWPATLVQPVGSPLSLECTVEGTSNPNLYWYRQAAGRGLQLLFYSVGIGQISSEVPQNLSASRPQDRQFILSSKKLLLSDSGFYLCAWSQLLAGASSEQFFGPGTRLTVL.

The chain combines TRBV7-9 with TRBJ2-7, with a possible D match to TRBD1 (5 bases). V was pared by 0 bases and J by 0 bases, with 12 bases between. CDR3 size: 16 residues. Germline assignment: CDR1 SEHNR and CDR2 FQNEAQ (reference sequence). For the CDR3, the DNA is TGTGCCAGCAGCTTAGCGCAAGCAGGGTACTCCTACGAGCAGTACTTC. It yields the protein CASSLAQAGYSYEQYF.

V gene TRBV6-1 combines with J gene TRBJ1-5; D is undetermined. V lost 3 bases to trimming and J lost 1 base, with 7 bases between them. The length of the CDR3 is 14 residues. Germline CDR1 and CDR2: MNHNS and SASEGT. CDR3 bases: TGTGCCAGCAGTGAGGCTTCGAGCAATCAGCCCCAGCATTTT. Translation: CASSEASSNQPQHF.

The rearrangement links TRBV18 to TRBJ2-5; no reliable D call. Germline CDR1 reads KGHSH; CDR2 reads LQKENI. This CDR3 is built from 15 residues. Trimming left V 2 bases short and J 4 bases short, with 14 bases between. Here the CDR3 reads CASSPAAGFRETQYF. The CDR3 DNA is TGTGCCAGCTCACCAGCGGCTGGGTTCCGAGAGACCCAGTACTTC.

This chain joins TRBV5-1 and TRBJ2-1; TRBD2 aligns across 9 bases. Germline V gene sequence: CDR1 SGHRS, CDR2 YFSETQ. This CDR3 has 18 amino acids. V shed 4 bases and J 4 bases; nucleotides not matched to a gene: 15. In nucleotides, the CDR3 is TGCGCCAGCAGCCACGGAACGCTAGCGGGGCAAATTTACAATGAGCAGTTCTTC. Its protein product is CASSHGTLAGQIYNEQFF.

This chain links TRBV9 with TRBJ2-1; 9 nucleotides align to TRBD2. The CDR3 is 17 residues long. J was trimmed by 6 bases and V by 0 bases; bases with no gene match: 10. The V gene's germline CDR1 is SGDLS and CDR2 YYNGEE. The DNA for the CDR3 is TGTGCCAGCAGCGTAGTCCCAATAGCGGGGGTGGGCAATGAGCAGTTCTTC. Translated: CASSVVPIAGVGNEQFF.